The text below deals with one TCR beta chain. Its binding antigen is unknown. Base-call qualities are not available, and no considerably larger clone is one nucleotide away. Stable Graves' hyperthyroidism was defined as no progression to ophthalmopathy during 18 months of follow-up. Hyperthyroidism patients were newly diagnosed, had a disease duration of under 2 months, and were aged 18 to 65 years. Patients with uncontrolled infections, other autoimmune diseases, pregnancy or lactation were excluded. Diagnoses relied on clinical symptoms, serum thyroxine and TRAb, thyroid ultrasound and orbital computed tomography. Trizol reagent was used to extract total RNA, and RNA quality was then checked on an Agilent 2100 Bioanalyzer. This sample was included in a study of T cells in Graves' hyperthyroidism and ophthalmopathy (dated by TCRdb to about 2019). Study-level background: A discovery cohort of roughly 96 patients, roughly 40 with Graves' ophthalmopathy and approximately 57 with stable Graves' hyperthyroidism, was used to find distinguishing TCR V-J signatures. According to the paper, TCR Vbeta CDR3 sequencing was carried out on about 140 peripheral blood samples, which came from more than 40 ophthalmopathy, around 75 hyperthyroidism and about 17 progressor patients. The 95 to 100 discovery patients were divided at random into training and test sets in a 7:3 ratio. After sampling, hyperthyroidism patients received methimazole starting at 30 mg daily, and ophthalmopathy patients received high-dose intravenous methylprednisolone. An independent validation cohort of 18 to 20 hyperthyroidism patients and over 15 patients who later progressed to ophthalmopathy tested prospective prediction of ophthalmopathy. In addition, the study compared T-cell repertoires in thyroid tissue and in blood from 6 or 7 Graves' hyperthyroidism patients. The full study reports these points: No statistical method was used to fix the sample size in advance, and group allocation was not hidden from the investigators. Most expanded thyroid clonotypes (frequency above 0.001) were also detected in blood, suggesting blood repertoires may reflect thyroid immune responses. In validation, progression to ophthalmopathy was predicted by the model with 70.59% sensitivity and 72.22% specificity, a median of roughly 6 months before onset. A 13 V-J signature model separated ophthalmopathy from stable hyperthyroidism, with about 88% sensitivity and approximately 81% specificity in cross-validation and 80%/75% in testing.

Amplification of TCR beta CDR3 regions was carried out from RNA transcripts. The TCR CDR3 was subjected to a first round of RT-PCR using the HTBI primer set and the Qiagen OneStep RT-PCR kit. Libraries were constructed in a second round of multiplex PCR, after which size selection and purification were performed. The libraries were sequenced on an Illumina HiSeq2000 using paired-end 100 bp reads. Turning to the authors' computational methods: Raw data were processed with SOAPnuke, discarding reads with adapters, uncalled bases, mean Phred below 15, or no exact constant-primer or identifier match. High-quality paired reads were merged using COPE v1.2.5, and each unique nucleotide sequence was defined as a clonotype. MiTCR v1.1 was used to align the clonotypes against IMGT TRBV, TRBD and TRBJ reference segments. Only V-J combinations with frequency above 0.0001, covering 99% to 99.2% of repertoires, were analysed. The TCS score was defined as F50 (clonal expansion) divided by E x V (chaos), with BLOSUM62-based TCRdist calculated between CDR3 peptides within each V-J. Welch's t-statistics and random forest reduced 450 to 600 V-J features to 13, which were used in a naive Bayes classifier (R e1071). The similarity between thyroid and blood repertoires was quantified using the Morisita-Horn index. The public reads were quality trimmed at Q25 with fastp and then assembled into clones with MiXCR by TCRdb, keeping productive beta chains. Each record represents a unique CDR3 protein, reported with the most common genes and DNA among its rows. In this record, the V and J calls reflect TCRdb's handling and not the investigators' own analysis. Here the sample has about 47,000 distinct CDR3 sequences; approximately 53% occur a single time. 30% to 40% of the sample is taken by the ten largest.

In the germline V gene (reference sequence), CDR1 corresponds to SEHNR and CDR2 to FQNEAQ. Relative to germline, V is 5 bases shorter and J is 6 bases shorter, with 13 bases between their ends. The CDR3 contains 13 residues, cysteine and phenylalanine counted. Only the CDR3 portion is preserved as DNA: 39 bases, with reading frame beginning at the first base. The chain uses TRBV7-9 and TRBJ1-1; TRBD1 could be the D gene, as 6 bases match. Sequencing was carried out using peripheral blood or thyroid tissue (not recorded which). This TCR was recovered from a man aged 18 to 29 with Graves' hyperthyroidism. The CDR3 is CASSEMAGAEAFF. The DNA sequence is TGTGCCAGCAGCGAAATGGCAGGGGCTGAAGCTTTCTTT. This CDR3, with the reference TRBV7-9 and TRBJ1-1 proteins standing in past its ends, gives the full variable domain DTGVSQNPRHKITKRGQNVTFRCDPISEHNRLYWYRQTLGQGPEFLTYFQNEAQLEKSRLLSDRFSAERPKGSFSTLEIQRTEQGDSAMYLCASSEMAGAEAFFGQGTRLTVV.